This T cell receptor beta chain was sequenced in a study of T cells expressing NK-cell markers. Across the whole study: Sequencing of TCR beta repertoires drew on sorted CD3+CD56+NKG2C+, CD3+CD56+NKG2C- and CD3+CD56-NKG2C+ T cells. With respect to HCMV, seven of the eight sequenced donors were seropositive, and one was seronegative.

Study findings and constraints: For about 6 donors, the dominant NKG2C+ clonotypes made up roughly 1.0-7.5% of their CD8+ T cells.

TCRdb re-analyzed the 5' RACE reads; it lists each CDR3 protein once, without DNA. Its table lists under 600,000 distinct CDR3 sequences. Germline CDR1 and CDR2: LGHDT and YNNKEL (reference sequence). The CDR3 runs to 15 residues. A word on this clonotype: What it binds is unknown.

V usage is TRBV3-1 and J usage is TRBJ1-4; with no DNA, the TCRdb D assignment of TRBD1 cannot be verified. Sequencing was performed on blood T cells: a sorted CD56 or NKG2C T cell subset, CD4+ or CD8+ T cells, or bulk PBMC T cells (not recorded which). The sequence derives from a woman between 45 and 60 years old in good health. CDR3 amino acids: CASSQGPGPNEKLFF. Full variable domain (rest looked up from reference TRBV3-1 and TRBJ1-4): DTAVSQTPKYLVTQMGNDKSIKCEQNLGHDTMYWYKQDSKKFLKIMFSYNNKELIINETVPNRFSPKSPDKAHLNLHINSLELGDSAVYFCASSQGPGPNEKLFFGSGTQLSVL.